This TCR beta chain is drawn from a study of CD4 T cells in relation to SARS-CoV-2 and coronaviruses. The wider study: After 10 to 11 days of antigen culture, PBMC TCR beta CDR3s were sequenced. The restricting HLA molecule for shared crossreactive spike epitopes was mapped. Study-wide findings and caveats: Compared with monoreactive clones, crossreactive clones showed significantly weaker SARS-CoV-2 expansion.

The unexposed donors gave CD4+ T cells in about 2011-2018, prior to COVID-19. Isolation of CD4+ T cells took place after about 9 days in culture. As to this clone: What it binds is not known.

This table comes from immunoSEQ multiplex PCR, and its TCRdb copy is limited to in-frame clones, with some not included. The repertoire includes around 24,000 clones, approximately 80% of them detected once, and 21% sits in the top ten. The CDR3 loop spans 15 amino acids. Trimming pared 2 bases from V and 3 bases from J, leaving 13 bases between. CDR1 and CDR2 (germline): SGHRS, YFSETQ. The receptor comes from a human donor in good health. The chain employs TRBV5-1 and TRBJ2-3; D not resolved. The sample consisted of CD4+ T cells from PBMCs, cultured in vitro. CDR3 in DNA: TGCGCCAGCAGCTTACAGCCATCCCCGACAGATACGCAGTATTTT. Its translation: CASSLQPSPTDTQYF. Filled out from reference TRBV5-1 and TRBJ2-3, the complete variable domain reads KAGVTQTPRYLIKTRGQQVTLSCSPISGHRSVSWYQQTPGQGLQFLFEYFSETQRNKGNFPGRFSGRQFSNSRSEMNVSTLELGDSALYLCASSLQPSPTDTQYFGPGTRLTVL.